Each of the 28 T cell receptor beta chains below was sequenced from the same sample in a study of molecular identifiers for immune sequencing clone quantification. MiXCR, run by TCRdb on the PCR reads, gives a single entry per CDR3 protein. The table lists some 320,000 distinct CDR3 sequences, 20% to 25% of them singletons. The sequenced sample was naive CD8+ T cells from blood, with Jurkat cell RNA spiked in. Subset reported: FACS-sorted CD8+CD4-CCR7+CD45RA+ naive T cells. The receptors were sampled from a human donor in good health. Some libraries in this study had Jurkat cell RNA spiked in.

This clonotype was recorded a few times. The CDR3 reads CASSQGGGGAFVETQYF. CDR3 nucleotide sequence: TGTGCCAGCAGCCAAGGGGGCGGGGGCGCCTTTGTAGAGACCCAGTACTTC. This sequence joins TRBV3-1 and TRBJ2-5, with D tentatively TRBD2 (7 bases). V lost 1 base to trimming and J lost 4 bases, with 19 bases between them. This CDR3 region has 17 residues. Per the germline V gene, CDR1 is LGHDT and CDR2 is YNNKEL (reference sequence).

This clonotype was observed a few times. The chain couples TRBV12-3 or TRBV12-4 to TRBJ2-1, with D tentatively TRBD1 (5 bases). This CDR3 contains 14 residues. V gave up 3 bases and J gave up 5 bases, with 11 bases separating them. CDR3 sequence reads: CASSFYDSDNEQFF. The CDR3 DNA reads TGTGCCAGCAGTTTCTATGACAGTGACAATGAGCAGTTCTTC.

The genes are TRBV29-1 and TRBJ2-2, with 8 bases matching TRBD1. This CDR3 spans 12 amino acids. The V segment lost 7 bases and the J segment 6 bases; nucleotides outside the gene matches: 4. The germline CDR1 and CDR2 sequences are SQVTM and ANQGSEA. CDR3 bases: TGCAGCGGACAGGGGCGGCCCGGGGAGCTGTTTTTT. It translates to CSGQGRPGELFF.

This clonotype showed up many times. The chain joins TRBV13 to TRBJ1-1; D gene ambiguous. The CDR3 is made up of 16 amino acids. V lost 5 bases to trimming and J lost 0 bases, with 16 bases between them. The V gene's germline CDR1 is PRHDT and CDR2 FYEKMQ (reference sequence). CDR3 sequence reads: CASSPLGMEVNTEAFF. Here the CDR3 DNA reads TGTGCCAGCAGCCCCCTGGGTATGGAGGTGAACACTGAAGCTTTCTTT.

In this sample, this clonotype turned up many times. V is TRBV6-5 and J is TRBJ2-3, with D tentatively TRBD2 (6 bases). Trimming took off 6 bases at V and 3 bases at J, with 19 bases between the two ends. The CDR3 covers 16 residues. The V gene's germline CDR1 is MNHEY and CDR2 SVGAGI. The CDR3 DNA follows: TGTGCCAGCAGCGGTACTTCACTCGCGGGGACAGATACGCAGTATTTT. It yields the protein CASSGTSLAGTDTQYF.

This clonotype was found many times. This chain connects TRBV4-3 to TRBJ2-2; 9 nucleotides align to TRBD2. The CDR3 contains 18 residues. Germline V lookup: CDR1 LGHNA, CDR2 YSLEER. Trimming removed 4 bases from V and 1 base from J; junction bases left unmatched: 10. This CDR3 reads CASSLEPSGTGNTGELFF. The CDR3 nucleotides are TGCGCCAGCAGCCTGGAGCCTAGCGGGACGGGGAACACCGGGGAGCTGTTTTTT.

This clonotype has a count of ten or more. The chain has TRBV30 and TRBJ1-1; 7 positions agree with TRBD1. Germline CDR1 is GTSNPN and CDR2 is SVGIG (reference sequence). Trimming removed 3 bases from V and 6 bases from J; junction bases left unmatched: 4. This CDR3 has 12 amino acids. In nucleotides, the CDR3 is TGTGCCTGGAGCAGACAGGGAGCTGAAGCTTTCTTT. This translates into CAWSRQGAEAFF.

This clonotype has more than one count but fewer than ten. The chain joins TRBV7-2 to TRBJ2-1, with D perhaps matching TRBD1 or TRBD2 (5 bases each). V was cut by 1 base and J by 2 bases, with 12 bases left in between. There are 16 residues in the CDR3. Germline V gene sequence: CDR1 SGHTA, CDR2 FQGNSA. CDR3 amino acids: CASSLGLWGTYNEQFF. The CDR3 coding sequence is TGTGCCAGCAGCTTAGGTCTCTGGGGGACCTACAATGAGCAGTTCTTC. The entire variable domain, with the rest obtained from reference TRBV7-2 and TRBJ2-1, is as follows: GAGVSQSPSNKVTEKGKDVELRCDPISGHTALYWYRQSLGQGLEFLIYFQGNSAPDKSGLPSDRFSAERTGGSVSTLTIQRTQQEDSAVYLCASSLGLWGTYNEQFFGPGTRLTVL.

The V call is TRBV27, the J call TRBJ2-1; perhaps TRBD2 as D (6 bases). Trimming left V 7 bases short and J 6 bases short, with 16 bases between. In germline, CDR1 is MNHEY, CDR2 SMNVEV (reference sequence). The CDR3 is 14 residues long. The CDR3 nucleotides read TGTGCCAGCAATTTGGCGGGAAGGAGCAATGAGCAGTTCTTC. Translating gives CASNLAGRSNEQFF.

This clonotype was detected a few times. This is likely a read error, given that the CDR3 carries no conserved phenylalanine or tryptophan at its end. The J gene is TRBJ2-1, the V gene TRBV9, with D possibly TRBD1 on 6 matching bases. CDR3 length: 15 amino acids. CDR1 is SGDLS and CDR2 is YYNGEE in the germline V gene. Trimming pared 7 bases from V and 1 base from J, leaving 15 bases between. Written as DNA, the CDR3 is TGTGCCAGCGCCGATATGGACAGTTCCTACAATGAGCAGTTCTAC. Its translation: CASADMDSSYNEQFY.

The table lists this clonotype with many counts. The gene calls are TRBV11-2 and TRBJ2-1, with D perhaps matching TRBD1 (7 bases). The germline CDR1 and CDR2 sequences are SGHAT and FQNNGV. This CDR3 contains 15 residues. Trimming removed 8 bases at V and 8 bases at J, with 22 bases between. CDR3: CASGGRRGRSDEQFF. Here the CDR3 DNA reads TGTGCCAGCGGGGGGAGGAGGGGGCGTAGCGATGAGCAGTTCTTC.

This clonotype has at least ten counts. CDR3 sequence: CAWSRQGTPLNTEAFF. CDR3 DNA sequence: TGTGCCTGGAGCCGACAGGGGACCCCTCTGAACACTGAAGCTTTCTTT. V is TRBV30 and J is TRBJ1-1; TRBD1 agrees at 8 bases. Germline assignment: CDR1 GTSNPN and CDR2 SVGIG (reference sequence). There are 16 residues in the CDR3. The ends lost 3 bases at V and 0 bases at J; junction bases unmatched: 9.

This clonotype was seen ten or more times. J is TRBJ1-6 and V is TRBV28, with D perhaps matching TRBD1 (5 bases). This CDR3 is 16 amino acids long. V gave up 6 bases and J gave up 0 bases, with 12 bases separating them. Germline CDR1 and CDR2: MDHEN and SYDVKM. The chain's CDR3 is CASRSRASSYNSPLHF. The CDR3 nucleotides read TGTGCCAGCAGATCCAGGGCCAGCTCCTATAATTCACCCCTCCACTTT.

Comment on this clonotype: A much larger clone lies a single base off, so this may be a read error. CDR3 nucleotides: TGCGCCAGCAGCTTGGGTGGCGGGGTATTCTACGAGCAGTACTTC. Its protein product is CASSLGGGVFYEQYF. V gene TRBV5-1 combines with J gene TRBJ2-7; perhaps TRBD2 as D (6 bases). The CDR3 spans 15 residues. The ends were cut back, 0 bases at V and 3 bases at J, with 13 bases in the middle. Germline V CDR1 and CDR2: SGHRS, YFSETQ.

This clonotype was seen only a few times. The rearrangement links TRBV4-3 to TRBJ2-3, with TRBD2 matching over 9 bases. Germline V gene lookup returns CDR1 LGHNA and CDR2 YSLEER. J lost 8 bases, V lost 0 bases, and 9 bases had no gene match. The CDR3 extends over 16 amino acids. The CDR3 DNA sequence: TGCGCCAGCAGCCAAGATAGCGGGGGCGCCTTAGGTACGCAGTATTTT. Translating it yields CASSQDSGGALGTQYF.

This chain joins TRBV27 and TRBJ2-7, with TRBD1 matching 8 bases. Germline CDR1 and CDR2: MNHEY and SMNVEV (reference sequence). V shed 1 base and J 5 bases; nucleotides not matched to a gene: 7. This CDR3 has 15 residues. The CDR3 region is CASSLWYRGDHEQYF. The DNA for the CDR3 is TGTGCCAGCAGTTTATGGTACAGGGGGGACCACGAGCAGTACTTC.

As concerns this clonotype: The germline gene is not matched at one end of the junction; a read error may be the cause. The rearrangement joins TRBV4-3 to TRBJ2-3; D not certain. CDR1 is LGHNA and CDR2 is YSLEER in the germline V gene. This CDR3 is built from 14 residues. CDR3 protein: CASSRTGPSDAQYF. DNA for the CDR3: TGCGCCAGCAGCCGAACGGGCCCCTCAGATGCGCAGTATTTT.

This chain links TRBV4-1 with TRBJ2-4; D not certain. The CDR3 has 15 amino acids. V was trimmed by 1 base and J by 7 bases, leaving 14 bases between them. Germline V CDR1 and CDR2: MGHRA, YSYEKL. CDR3 DNA sequence: TGCGCCAGCAGCCAAGGACCGTTATCGTCCAACATTCAGTACTTC. Translation gives CASSQGPLSSNIQYF.

This clonotype has at least ten counts. The rearrangement uses TRBV24-1 and TRBJ2-7; D remains unclear. The CDR3 spans 20 residues. Trimming took 7 bases from V and 0 from J, leaving 30 bases between them. Germline CDR1 and CDR2: KGHDR and SFDVKD. CDR3 in amino acids: CATSPRASPDFIFGSYEQYF. CDR3 DNA: TGTGCCACCAGCCCAAGAGCCAGCCCGGATTTCATATTTGGCTCCTACGAGCAGTACTTC.

The chain has TRBV13 and TRBJ2-2; possible D gene TRBD1, 5 bases. The CDR3 length is 15 residues. Trimming cost V 0 bases and J 4 bases, with 9 bases left between them. Germline CDR1 PRHDT, CDR2 FYEKMQ (reference sequence). CDR3 sequence: CASSLGPGFTGELFF. The CDR3 region has the DNA TGTGCCAGCAGCTTAGGGCCAGGGTTCACCGGGGAGCTGTTTTTT.

This clonotype was observed at least ten times. The chain links TRBV27 to TRBJ2-6, with TRBD1 as a possible D gene (5 bases). The ends were cut back, 6 bases at V and 0 bases at J, with 15 bases in the middle. There are 17 residues in the CDR3. CDR1 is MNHEY, CDR2 SMNVEV, per germline (reference sequence). CDR3 nucleotide sequence: TGTGCCAGCAGCCGGACATCCGTACGCTCTGGGGCCAACGTCCTGACTTTC. It specifies CASSRTSVRSGANVLTF.

Notes on this clonotype: One end of the junction fails to match germline, which may point to a read error. This sequence joins TRBV7-9 and TRBJ1-1, with no clear D. The CDR3 consists of 14 residues. The V gene's germline CDR1 is SEHNR and CDR2 FQNEAQ (reference sequence). The CDR3 region is CASSLPAGNAEAFF. The CDR3 DNA is TGTGCCAGCAGCTTGCCTGCGGGGAACGCTGAAGCTTTCTTT.

The table lists this clonotype with many counts. The chain uses TRBV12-3 or TRBV12-4 and TRBJ1-3; D unresolved. Between the trimmed V and J ends, which lost 5 bases and 0 bases, there was a span of 11 bases. This CDR3 is built from 15 residues. The CDR3 sequence: CASSTRVGSGNTIYF. The CDR3, as DNA: TGTGCCAGCAGTACCCGGGTCGGCTCTGGAAACACCATATATTTT.

This clonotype has at least ten counts. The chain is built from TRBV28 and TRBJ2-7, with D hard to call. V lost 3 bases and J 9 bases, leaving 30 bases between the germline ends. CDR3 size: 18 residues. Per germline, CDR1 MDHEN and CDR2 SYDVKM. CDR3 nucleotide sequence: TGTGCCAGCAGTTTCACTCTTGGCCCTCAACAATCTCCTACGAGGCAGTACTTC. The encoded protein is CASSFTLGPQQSPTRQYF.

This clonotype has ten or more counts. The rearrangement links TRBV7-2 to TRBJ2-3; no clear D. The CDR3 runs to 14 residues. The V end lost 4 bases, the J end lost 1 base, and 9 bases lay between the germline ends. Germline assignment: CDR1 SGHTA and CDR2 FQGNSA. The CDR3 reads CASSSWAGTDTQYF. CDR3 coding DNA: TGTGCCAGCAGCTCGTGGGCCGGCACAGATACGCAGTATTTT.

This clonotype was counted ten times or more. The V call is TRBV4-3, the J call TRBJ2-3; D is ambiguous. V was pared by 0 bases and J by 0 bases, with 4 bases between. The CDR3 has 14 residues. Germline V lookup: CDR1 LGHNA, CDR2 YSLEER. CDR3: CASSQDPSTDTQYF. The CDR3 DNA reads as TGCGCCAGCAGCCAAGACCCGAGCACAGATACGCAGTATTTT.

This clonotype was observed many times. The chain joins TRBV27 to TRBJ1-6; D not certain. This CDR3 comprises 13 residues. The V and J ends lost 5 bases and 6 bases respectively, with 8 bases between them. The germline gives CDR1 MNHEY, CDR2 SMNVEV (reference sequence). CDR3 nucleotides: TGTGCCAGCAGTATACAGACTAATTCACCCCTCCACTTT. This encodes CASSIQTNSPLHF.

The CDR3 sequence is CASSKEGKGDLTEAFF. CDR3 DNA: TGTGCCAGCAGCAAAGAGGGAAAGGGGGATTTGACTGAAGCTTTCTTT. The chain has TRBV21-1 and TRBJ1-1; TRBD1, the table's D call, was not compared with the DNA. TRBV21-1 is tagged as a pseudogene. This CDR3 contains 16 residues.